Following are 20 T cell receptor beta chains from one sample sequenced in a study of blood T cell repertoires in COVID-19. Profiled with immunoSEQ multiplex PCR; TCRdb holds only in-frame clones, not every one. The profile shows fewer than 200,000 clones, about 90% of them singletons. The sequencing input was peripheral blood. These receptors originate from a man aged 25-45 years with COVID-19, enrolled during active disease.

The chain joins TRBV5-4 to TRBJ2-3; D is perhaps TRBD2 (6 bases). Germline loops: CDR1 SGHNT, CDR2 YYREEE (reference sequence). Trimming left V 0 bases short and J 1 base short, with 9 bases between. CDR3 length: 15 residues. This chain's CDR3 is CASSLGGARTDTQYF. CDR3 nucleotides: TGTGCCAGCAGCTTGGGCGGGGCCCGCACAGATACGCAGTATTTT.

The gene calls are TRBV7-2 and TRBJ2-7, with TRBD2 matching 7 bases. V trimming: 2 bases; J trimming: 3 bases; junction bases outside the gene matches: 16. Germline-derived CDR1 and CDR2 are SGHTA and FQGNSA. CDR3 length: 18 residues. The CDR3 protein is CASSLNWGGSTRGYEQYF. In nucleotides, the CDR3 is TGTGCCAGCAGCTTAAATTGGGGGGGGAGCACGAGGGGCTACGAGCAGTACTTC.

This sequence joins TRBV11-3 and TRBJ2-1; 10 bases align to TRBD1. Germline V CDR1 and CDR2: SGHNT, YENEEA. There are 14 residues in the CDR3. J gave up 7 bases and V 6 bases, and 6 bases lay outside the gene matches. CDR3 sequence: CASSPGTGVNEQFF. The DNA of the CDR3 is TGTGCCAGCAGTCCCGGGACAGGGGTTAATGAGCAGTTCTTC.

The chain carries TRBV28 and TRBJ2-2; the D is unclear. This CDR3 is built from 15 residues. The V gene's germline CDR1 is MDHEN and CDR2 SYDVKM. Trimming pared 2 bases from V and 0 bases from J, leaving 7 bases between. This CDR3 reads CASSLVATNTGELFF. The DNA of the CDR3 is TGTGCCAGCAGTTTAGTTGCGACGAACACCGGGGAGCTGTTTTTT.

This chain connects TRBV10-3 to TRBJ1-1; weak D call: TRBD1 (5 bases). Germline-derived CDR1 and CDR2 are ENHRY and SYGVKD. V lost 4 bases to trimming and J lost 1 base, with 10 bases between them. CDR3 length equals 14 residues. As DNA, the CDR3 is TGTGCCATCAGTGTAGACAGTACGAACACTGAAGCTTTCTTT. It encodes CAISVDSTNTEAFF.

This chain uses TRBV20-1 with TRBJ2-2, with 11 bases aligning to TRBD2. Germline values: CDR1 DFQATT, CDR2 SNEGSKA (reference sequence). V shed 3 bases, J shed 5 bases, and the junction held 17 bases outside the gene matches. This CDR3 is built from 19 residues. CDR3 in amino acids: CSASETALAGASFTGELFF. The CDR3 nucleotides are TGCAGTGCTAGTGAAACTGCACTAGCGGGAGCATCATTTACCGGGGAGCTGTTTTTT.

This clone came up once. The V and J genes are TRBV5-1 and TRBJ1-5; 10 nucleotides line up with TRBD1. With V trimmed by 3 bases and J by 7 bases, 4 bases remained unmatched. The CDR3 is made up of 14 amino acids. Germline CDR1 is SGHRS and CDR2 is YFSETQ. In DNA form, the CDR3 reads TGCGCCAGCAGCTCCGGACAGGGGGGGCAGCCCCAGCATTTT. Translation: CASSSGQGGQPQHF.

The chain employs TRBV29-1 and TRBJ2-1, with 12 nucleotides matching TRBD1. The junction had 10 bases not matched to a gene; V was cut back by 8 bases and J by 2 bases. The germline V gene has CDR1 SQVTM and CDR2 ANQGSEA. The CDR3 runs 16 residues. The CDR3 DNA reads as TGCAGCCTCAGAGGGACAGGGGGCGCAGCCTACAATGAGCAGTTCTTC. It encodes CSLRGTGGAAYNEQFF.

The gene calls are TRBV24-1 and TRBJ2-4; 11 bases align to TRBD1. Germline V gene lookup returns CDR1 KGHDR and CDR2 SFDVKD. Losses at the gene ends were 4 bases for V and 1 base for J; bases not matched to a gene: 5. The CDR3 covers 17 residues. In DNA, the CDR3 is TGTGCCACCAGTGAGCCAGGACAGGGGGCCGCCAAAAACATTCAGTACTTC. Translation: CATSEPGQGAAKNIQYF.

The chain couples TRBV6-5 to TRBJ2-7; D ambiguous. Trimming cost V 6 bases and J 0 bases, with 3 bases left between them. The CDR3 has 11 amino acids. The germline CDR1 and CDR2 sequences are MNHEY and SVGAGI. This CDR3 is CASRLSYEQYF. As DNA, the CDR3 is TGTGCCAGCAGACTCTCCTACGAGCAGTACTTC.

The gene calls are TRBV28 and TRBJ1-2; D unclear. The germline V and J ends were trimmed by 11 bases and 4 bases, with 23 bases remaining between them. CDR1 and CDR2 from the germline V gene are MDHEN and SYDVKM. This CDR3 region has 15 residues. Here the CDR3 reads CAASPSFVGGYGYTF. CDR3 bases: TGTGCCGCCTCGCCTTCTTTCGTTGGCGGCTATGGCTACACCTTC.

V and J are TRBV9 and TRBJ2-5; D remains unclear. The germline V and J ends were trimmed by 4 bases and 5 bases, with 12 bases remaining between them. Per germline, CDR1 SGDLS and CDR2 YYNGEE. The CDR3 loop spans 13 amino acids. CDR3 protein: CASSIQNTETQYF. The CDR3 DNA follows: TGTGCCAGCAGCATACAAAACACGGAGACCCAGTACTTC.

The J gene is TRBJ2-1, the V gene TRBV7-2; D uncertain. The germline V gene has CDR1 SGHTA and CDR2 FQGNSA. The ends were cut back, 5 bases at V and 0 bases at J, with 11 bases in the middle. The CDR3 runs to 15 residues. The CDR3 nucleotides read TGTGCCAGCAGCCTATCGGTTAGCTCCTACAATGAGCAGTTCTTC. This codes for CASSLSVSSYNEQFF.

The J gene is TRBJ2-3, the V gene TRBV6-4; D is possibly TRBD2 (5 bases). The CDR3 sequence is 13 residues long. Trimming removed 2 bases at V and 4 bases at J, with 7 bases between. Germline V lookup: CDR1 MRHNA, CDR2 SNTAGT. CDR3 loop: CASSDEGPDTQYF. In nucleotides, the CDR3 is TGTGCCAGCAGTGACGAGGGCCCAGATACGCAGTATTTT.

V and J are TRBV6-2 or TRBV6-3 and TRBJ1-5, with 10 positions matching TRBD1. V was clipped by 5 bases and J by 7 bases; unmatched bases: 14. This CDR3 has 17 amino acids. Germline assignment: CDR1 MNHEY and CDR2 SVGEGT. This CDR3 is CASSNTLGQGRGQPQHF. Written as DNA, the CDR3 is TGTGCCAGCAGTAACACACTGGGACAGGGGCGTGGGCAGCCCCAGCATTTT.

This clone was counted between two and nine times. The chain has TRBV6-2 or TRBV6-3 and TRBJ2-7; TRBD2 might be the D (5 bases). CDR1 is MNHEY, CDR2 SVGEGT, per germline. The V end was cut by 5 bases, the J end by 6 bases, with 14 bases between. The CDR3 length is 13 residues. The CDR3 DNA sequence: TGTGCCAGCAGTACACGACTGAGCGGCGAGCAGTACTTC. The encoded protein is CASSTRLSGEQYF.

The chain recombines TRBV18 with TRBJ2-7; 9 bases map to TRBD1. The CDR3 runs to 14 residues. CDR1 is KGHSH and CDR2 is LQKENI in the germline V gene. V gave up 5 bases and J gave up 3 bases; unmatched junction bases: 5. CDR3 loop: CASSTPDRGYEQYF. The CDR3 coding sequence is TGTGCCAGCTCAACCCCGGACAGGGGCTACGAGCAGTACTTC.

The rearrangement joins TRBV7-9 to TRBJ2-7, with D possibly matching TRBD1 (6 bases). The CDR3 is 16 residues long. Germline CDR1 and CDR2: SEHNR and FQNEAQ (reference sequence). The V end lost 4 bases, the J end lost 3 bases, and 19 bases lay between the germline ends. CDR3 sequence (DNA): TGTGCCAGCAGCTCAGAAACAGGGTCTCTCAACTACGAGCAGTACTTC. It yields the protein CASSSETGSLNYEQYF.

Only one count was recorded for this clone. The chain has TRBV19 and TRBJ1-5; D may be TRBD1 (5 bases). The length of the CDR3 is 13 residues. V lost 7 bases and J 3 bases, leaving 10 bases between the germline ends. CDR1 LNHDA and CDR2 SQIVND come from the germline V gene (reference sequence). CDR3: CASTLTDNQPQHF. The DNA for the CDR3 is TGTGCCAGTACCCTGACAGACAATCAGCCCCAGCATTTT.

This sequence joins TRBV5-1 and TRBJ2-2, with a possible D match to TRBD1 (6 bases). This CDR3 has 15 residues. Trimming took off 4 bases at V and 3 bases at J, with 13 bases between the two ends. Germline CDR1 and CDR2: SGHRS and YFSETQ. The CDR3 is CASSLQGADTGELFF. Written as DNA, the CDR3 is TGCGCCAGCAGCCTACAGGGAGCGGACACCGGGGAGCTGTTTTTT.